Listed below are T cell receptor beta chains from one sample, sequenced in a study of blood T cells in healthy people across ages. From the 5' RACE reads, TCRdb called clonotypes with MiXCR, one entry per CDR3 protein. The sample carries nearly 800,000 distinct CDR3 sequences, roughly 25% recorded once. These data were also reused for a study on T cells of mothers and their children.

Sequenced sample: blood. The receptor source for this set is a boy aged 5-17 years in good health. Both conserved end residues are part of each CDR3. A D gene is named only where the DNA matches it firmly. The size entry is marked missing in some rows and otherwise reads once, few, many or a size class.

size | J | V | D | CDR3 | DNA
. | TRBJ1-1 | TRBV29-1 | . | CSVEGRTEAFF | TGCAGCGTTGAAGGCAGGACTGAAGCTTTCTTT
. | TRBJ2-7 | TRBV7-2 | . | CASSLETPSYEQYF | TGTGCCAGCAGCTTAGAGACTCCATCCTACGAGCAGTACTTC
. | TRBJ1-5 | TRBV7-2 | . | CASSLLRAGGERPQHF | TGTGCCAGCAGCTTATTGAGGGCCGGGGGCGAGAGGCCCCAGCATTTT
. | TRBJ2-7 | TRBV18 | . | CASSPGLNRYEQYF | TGTGCCAGCTCACCAGGGTTGAACAGGTACGAGCAGTACTTC
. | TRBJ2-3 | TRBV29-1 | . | CSVEPSGITSTDTQYF | TGCAGCGTTGAACCGTCAGGTATTACTAGCACAGATACGCAGTATTTT
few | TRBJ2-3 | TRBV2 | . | CASSTFGTDTQYF | TGTGCCAGCAGTACCTTTGGCACAGATACGCAGTATTTT
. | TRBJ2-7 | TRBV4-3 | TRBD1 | CASSQDRQGRYEQYF | TGCGCCAGCAGCCAAGACAGACAGGGTCGATACGAGCAGTACTTC
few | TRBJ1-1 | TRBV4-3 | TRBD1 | CASSQDRAGGNTEAFF | TGCGCCAGCAGCCAAGATCGGGCAGGGGGTAACACTGAAGCTTTCTTT
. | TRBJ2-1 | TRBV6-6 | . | CASGSLGYNEQFF | TGTGCCAGCGGTAGCCTAGGGTACAATGAGCAGTTCTTC
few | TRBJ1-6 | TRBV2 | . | CAGRGYNSPLHF | TGTGCCGGCAGGGGCTATAATTCACCCCTCCACTTT
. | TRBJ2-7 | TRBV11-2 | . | CASSLNVAGYEQYF | TGTGCCAGCAGCTTAAATGTGGCGGGATACGAGCAGTACTTC
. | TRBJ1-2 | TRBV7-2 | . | CASSLGSNNYGYTF | TGTGCCAGCAGCTTAGGATCTAATAACTATGGCTACACCTTC
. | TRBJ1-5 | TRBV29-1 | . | CSVGEGRDQPQHF | TGCAGCGTTGGCGAGGGTCGAGATCAGCCCCAGCATTTT